Each of the 3 T cell receptor beta chains below was sequenced from the same sample in a study of regulatory T cells in long-lasting Graves disease. Libraries of TCR beta came from iRepertoire HTBI primers plus Arm-PCR of CDR3 regions. TCRdb re-called the multiplex PCR reads with MiXCR, one entry per CDR3 protein. Here the sample spans under 700,000 distinct CDR3 sequences, about 16% being singletons. Time point reported: newly diagnosed GD, antithyroid drugs for less than 3 months. PBMC RNA was the source of the TCR library. These data also featured in a second study, about T cells in Graves' hyperthyroidism and ophthalmopathy.

Material: peripheral blood mononuclear cells (PBMCs), obtained at new diagnosis, from a patient treated with antithyroid drugs. Every receptor here comes from a woman aged 35 to 59 with Graves disease.

This clonotype was seen only a few times. This chain connects TRBV11-2 to TRBJ2-5, with 14 bases lining up with TRBD2. Trimming cost V 5 bases and J 11 bases; bases outside gene matches: 7. Germline values: CDR1 SGHAT, CDR2 FQNNGV. The CDR3 totals 14 residues. This CDR3 reads CASSPGLAGVEQYF. CDR3 in DNA: TGTGCCAGCAGCCCGGGACTAGCGGGGGTAGAGCAGTACTTC.

This clonotype was picked up a small number of times. V gene TRBV30 combines with J gene TRBJ1-1, with D unresolved. V was shortened by 3 bases and J by 6 bases, with 17 bases between the two germline ends. The CDR3 has 14 amino acids. CDR1 is GTSNPN, CDR2 SVGIG, per germline (reference sequence). CDR3 protein: CAWRWQGMLAEAFF. For the CDR3, the DNA is TGTGCCTGGAGATGGCAAGGGATGCTGGCTGAAGCTTTCTTT.

In its sample, this clonotype was seen many times. The rearrangement uses TRBV12-3 or TRBV12-4 and TRBJ2-7; D may match TRBD1 or TRBD2 (6 bases each). Trimming removed 3 bases at V and 2 bases at J, with 14 bases between. The CDR3 is 15 amino acids. In DNA, the CDR3 is TGTGCCAGCAGTTTCGGGGGCAGGGACCCCTACGAGCAGTACTTC. Translated: CASSFGGRDPYEQYF.